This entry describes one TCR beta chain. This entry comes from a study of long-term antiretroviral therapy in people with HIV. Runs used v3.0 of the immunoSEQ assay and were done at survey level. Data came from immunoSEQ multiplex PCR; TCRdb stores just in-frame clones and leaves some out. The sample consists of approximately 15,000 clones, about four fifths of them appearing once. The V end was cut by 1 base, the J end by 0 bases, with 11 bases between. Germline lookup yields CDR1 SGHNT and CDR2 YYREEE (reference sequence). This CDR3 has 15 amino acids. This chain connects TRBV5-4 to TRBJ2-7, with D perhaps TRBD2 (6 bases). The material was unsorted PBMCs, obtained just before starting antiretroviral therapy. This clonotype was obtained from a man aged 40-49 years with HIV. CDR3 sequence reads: CASSLSGAVSYEQYF. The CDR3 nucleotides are TGTGCCAGCAGCTTGTCGGGAGCGGTCTCCTACGAGCAGTACTTC.